The rows below give T cell receptor beta chains drawn from one sample of a study of T-cell reconstitution after alpha-beta-depleted transplantation in children. Using its own MiXCR run on the PCR reads, TCRdb lists one record per CDR3 protein. The table lists approximately 47,000 distinct CDR3 sequences, 52% of them singletons. Sequencing was performed on peripheral blood, taken before TCRalphabeta/CD19-depleted stem cell transplant. All receptors derive from a boy younger than two with SCID, due to receive a stem cell transplant. CDR3s include the opening cysteine and the closing phenylalanine or tryptophan. Each record gives: J gene, clone size, V gene, D gene, CDR3 DNA, CDR3 protein. D genes are given only for firm matches. A clone size is listed for some rows: how often the clone was seen (once, few, many), or a class if it is expanded.

J: TRBJ1-1
size: few
V: TRBV7-9
D: -
DNA: TGTGCCAGCAGCTCCAAGGTGTGGAGGGGAAACACTGAAGCTTTCTTT
CDR3: CASSSKVWRGNTEAFF

J: TRBJ2-7
size: -
V: TRBV28
D: -
DNA: TGTGCCAGCAGTATCCAGCCCCCCGACAGCTCCTACGAGCAGTACTTC
CDR3: CASSIQPPDSSYEQYF

J: TRBJ1-4
size: -
V: TRBV19
D: -
DNA: TGTGCCACGTCGGAGGGGGGACTTAATGAAAAACTGTTTTTT
CDR3: CATSEGGLNEKLFF

J: TRBJ1-1
size: many
V: TRBV20-1
D: -
DNA: TGCAGTGCCGTTAACAGGGTCTCAATGAACACTGAAGCTTTCTTT
CDR3: CSAVNRVSMNTEAFF

J: TRBJ2-7
size: -
V: TRBV4-1
D: TRBD1
DNA: TGCGCCAGCAGCCAAGTCCGGACAGGTCCCTCCTACGAGCAGTACTTC
CDR3: CASSQVRTGPSYEQYF

J: TRBJ2-7
size: few
V: TRBV20-1
D: TRBD1
DNA: TGCAGTGCTAGTTGGGGGACAGGGGGTGAGCAGTACTTC
CDR3: CSASWGTGGEQYF

J: TRBJ2-6
size: -
V: TRBV11-2
D: -
DNA: TGTGCCAGCAGCTTCCTAGGGGGGGGTTGGTCTGGGGCCAACGTCCTGACTTTC
CDR3: CASSFLGGGWSGANVLTF

J: TRBJ2-3
size: -
V: TRBV6-4
D: TRBD2
DNA: TGTGCCAGCAGTGACTCGAGCGGGGGGGCCACAGATACGCAGTATTTT
CDR3: CASSDSSGGATDTQYF

J: TRBJ2-7
size: -
V: TRBV15
D: -
DNA: TGTGCCACCAGCAGAGATGGCCAGGGAGGACCGGAGGAGCAGTACTTC
CDR3: CATSRDGQGGPEEQYF

J: TRBJ2-1
size: -
V: TRBV27
D: -
DNA: TGTGCCAGCAGCCCCGACGCCGGGGGTGGCTACAATGAGCAGTTCTTC
CDR3: CASSPDAGGGYNEQFF

J: TRBJ2-3
size: -
V: TRBV6-5
D: TRBD2
DNA: TGTGCCAGCAGTTACCGGGGGGGATCGGATACGCAGTATTTT
CDR3: CASSYRGGSDTQYF

J: TRBJ2-3
size: -
V: TRBV4-2
D: -
DNA: TGTGCCAGCAGCCAAGATTTTCAGAGTACGCAGTATTTT
CDR3: CASSQDFQSTQYF

J: TRBJ2-3
size: -
V: TRBV5-4
D: -
DNA: TGTGCCAGCAGCTTCACAGGGTCAGATACGCAGTATTTT
CDR3: CASSFTGSDTQYF

J: TRBJ2-5
size: few
V: TRBV11-2
D: TRBD1
DNA: TGTGCCAGCAGCGGGCAGGGGGTTTCTCAAGAGACCCAGTACTTC
CDR3: CASSGQGVSQETQYF

J: TRBJ2-1
size: -
V: TRBV7-9
D: TRBD2
DNA: TGTGCCAGCAGCGTGGGACTAGCGGGGGACTACAATGAGCAGTTCTTC
CDR3: CASSVGLAGDYNEQFF

J: TRBJ2-3
size: -
V: TRBV3-1
D: TRBD2
DNA: TGTGCCTTCTGTTTGGAGGGAAGCGGGGGGGTCGCTAGCACAGATACGCAGTATTTT
CDR3: CAFCLEGSGGVASTDTQYF

J: TRBJ2-6
size: -
V: TRBV5-4
D: -
DNA: TGTGCCAGCAGCTTGACGGGGCTAGGGGCCAACGTCCTGACTTTC
CDR3: CASSLTGLGANVLTF

J: TRBJ2-1
size: -
V: TRBV5-4
D: TRBD2
DNA: TGTGCCAGCAGCGAGGGGACTAGCGGGGGACCTTCCTACAATGAGCAGTTCTTC
CDR3: CASSEGTSGGPSYNEQFF

J: TRBJ1-1
size: few
V: TRBV12-3/TRBV12-4
D: -
DNA: TGTGCCAGCAGAAAACGGGGGGGCGCATTGAACACTGAAGCTTTCTTT
CDR3: CASRKRGGALNTEAFF

J: TRBJ1-2
size: -
V: TRBV5-1
D: -
DNA: TGCGCCAGCAGCTTGGATGGACAGATCTATGGCTACACCTTC
CDR3: CASSLDGQIYGYTF

J: TRBJ2-7
size: -
V: TRBV5-1
D: -
DNA: TGCGCCAGCAGCTCGGACGGGTTCTACGAGCAGTACTTC
CDR3: CASSSDGFYEQYF

J: TRBJ2-5
size: many
V: TRBV20-1
D: -
DNA: TGCAGTGCTAGAGATCTGGCGGGACAGTGGACCCAGTACTTC
CDR3: CSARDLAGQWTQYF

J: TRBJ2-1
size: -
V: TRBV7-3
D: TRBD2
DNA: TGTGCCAGCAGCTTCCGGGGCGGGGGGGCCCAATTCTTC
CDR3: CASSFRGGGAQFF

J: TRBJ2-1
size: -
V: TRBV20-1
D: TRBD2
DNA: TGCAGTGCTACCGCGGGGGGGGTATACAATGAGCAGTTCTTC
CDR3: CSATAGGVYNEQFF

J: TRBJ1-1
size: few
V: TRBV7-8
D: -
DNA: TGTGCCAGCAGCTTCAATCCAGACCCGAACACTGAAGCTTTCTTT
CDR3: CASSFNPDPNTEAFF

J: TRBJ2-5
size: few
V: TRBV7-2
D: -
DNA: TGTGCCAGCAGCTTAGCGGAGGTGGGCAAGACCCAGTACTTC
CDR3: CASSLAEVGKTQYF

J: TRBJ2-4
size: -
V: TRBV12-3/TRBV12-4
D: -
DNA: TGTGCCAGCAGTTTAGTAGCCAAAAACATTCAGTACTTC
CDR3: CASSLVAKNIQYF

J: TRBJ2-7
size: -
V: TRBV3-1
D: -
DNA: TGTGCCAGCAGCCAAACTATGGGCTACGAGCAGTACTTC
CDR3: CASSQTMGYEQYF

J: TRBJ1-4
size: -
V: TRBV12-3/TRBV12-4
D: -
DNA: TGTGCCAGCAGTTTAGCCCGGGACAAGAGTTTT
CDR3: CASSLARDKSF

J: TRBJ2-1
size: -
V: TRBV20-1
D: TRBD2
DNA: TGCAGTGCACCCTTGGCGGGGGGGGCTAACAATGAGCAGTTCTTC
CDR3: CSAPLAGGANNEQFF

J: TRBJ2-3
size: few
V: TRBV5-8
D: TRBD1
DNA: TGTGCCAGCAGCTTCCGGGACAGGGACGCAGATACGCAGTATTTT
CDR3: CASSFRDRDADTQYF

J: TRBJ1-1
size: many
V: TRBV20-1
D: -
DNA: TGCAGTGCTAGGCCCCAGGGGAGGGGAAGCCTGAACACTGAAGCTTTCTTT
CDR3: CSARPQGRGSLNTEAFF

J: TRBJ2-1
size: few
V: TRBV4-1
D: TRBD2
DNA: TGCGCCAGCAGCCAATCCCCCCGGGGAGGGGAGCAGTTCTTC
CDR3: CASSQSPRGGEQFF

J: TRBJ1-5
size: -
V: TRBV4-3
D: TRBD1
DNA: TGCGCCAGCAGCCAAGATGTTGTTAGGGGACAGGGGGCTAGCAATCAGCCCCAGCATTTT
CDR3: CASSQDVVRGQGASNQPQHF

J: TRBJ1-2
size: once
V: TRBV20-1
D: -
DNA: TGCAGTGCTAGAGATGAGCGTCCGCCTGAGGGCTACACCTTC
CDR3: CSARDERPPEGYTF

J: TRBJ2-5
size: few
V: TRBV5-6
D: -
DNA: TGTGCCAGCAGCTCAGGGGGGGCCGAAGAGACCCAGTACTTC
CDR3: CASSSGGAEETQYF

J: TRBJ2-1
size: -
V: TRBV12-3/TRBV12-4
D: TRBD1
DNA: TGTGCCAGCAGTCCTGGGACAGTTTACAATGAGCAGTTCTTC
CDR3: CASSPGTVYNEQFF

J: TRBJ2-1
size: few
V: TRBV11-2
D: -
DNA: -
CDR3: CASSLVFGTGASYNEQF

J: TRBJ2-7
size: -
V: TRBV3-1
D: -
DNA: TGTGCCAGCAGCTTCCTCGGGGTGCCCGAGCAGTACTTC
CDR3: CASSFLGVPEQYF

J: TRBJ2-3
size: few
V: TRBV6-5
D: -
DNA: TGTGCCAGCAGTTACCCCCAAGCTAGCACAGATACGCAGTATTTT
CDR3: CASSYPQASTDTQYF

J: TRBJ1-4
size: -
V: TRBV18
D: -
DNA: TGTGCCAGCTCACCGGGATGGGGCGTCGGAGAAAAACTGTTTTTT
CDR3: CASSPGWGVGEKLFF

J: TRBJ1-3
size: -
V: TRBV18
D: -
DNA: TGTGCCAGCTCACCCGGGACCCCGAGCTCTGGAAACACCATATATTTT
CDR3: CASSPGTPSSGNTIYF

J: TRBJ2-6
size: few
V: TRBV12-3/TRBV12-4
D: TRBD1
DNA: TGTGCCAGCAGTTTAGGGACAGGGGGTAGTTCCGGGGCCAACGTCCTGACTTTC
CDR3: CASSLGTGGSSGANVLTF

J: TRBJ2-1
size: -
V: TRBV20-1
D: TRBD2
DNA: TGCAGTGCTGGCGACGGGGGGGACTACAATGAGCAGTTCTTC
CDR3: CSAGDGGDYNEQFF

J: TRBJ2-3
size: -
V: TRBV7-7
D: TRBD1
DNA: TGTGCCAGCAGCTCAGGGGGAGATACGCAGTATTTT
CDR3: CASSSGGDTQYF

J: TRBJ2-7
size: -
V: TRBV20-1
D: TRBD2
DNA: TGCAGTGCTAGGGGGGGGACTAGCGGGGCGCCCTACGAGCAGTACTTC
CDR3: CSARGGTSGAPYEQYF

J: TRBJ2-5
size: once
V: TRBV12-3/TRBV12-4
D: TRBD2
DNA: TGTGCCAGCCGTGCCCTCTTGGGAGCGGGGGAGGAGACCCAGTACTTC
CDR3: CASRALLGAGEETQYF

J: TRBJ2-1
size: -
V: TRBV12-3/TRBV12-4
D: TRBD2
DNA: TGTGCCAGCAGTTTAGCCCCCGGGGCGGGGGGGCCAGTAGGGTTCTTC
CDR3: CASSLAPGAGGPVGFF

J: TRBJ2-1
size: -
V: TRBV12-3/TRBV12-4
D: TRBD2
DNA: TGTGCCAGCAGTTTAGAGCGGGGGGGCATTCATGAGCAGTTCTTC
CDR3: CASSLERGGIHEQFF

J: TRBJ2-5
size: few
V: TRBV20-1
D: TRBD2
DNA: TGCAGTGCGCTGCGGGGGGCGGTCCAAGAGACCCAGTACTTC
CDR3: CSALRGAVQETQYF

J: TRBJ2-7
size: -
V: TRBV27
D: TRBD2
DNA: TGTGCCAGCAGTTGGAAGCGGGGGGCGACCTACGAGCAGTACTTC
CDR3: CASSWKRGATYEQYF

J: TRBJ2-7
size: -
V: TRBV4-3
D: -
DNA: TGCGCCAGCAGCCAAAGGACGGGTACTAACTACGAGCAGTACTTC
CDR3: CASSQRTGTNYEQYF

J: TRBJ1-1
size: few
V: TRBV15
D: -
DNA: TGTGCCACCAGCGGGCAGAAGAACACTGAAGCTTTCTTT
CDR3: CATSGQKNTEAFF

J: TRBJ2-5
size: few
V: TRBV5-6
D: -
DNA: TGTGCCAGCAGGCGGCCCGGGTTGCAAGAGACCCAGTACTTC
CDR3: CASRRPGLQETQYF

J: TRBJ2-5
size: -
V: TRBV20-1
D: -
DNA: TGCAGTGCTAGCCGGTTCGAGACCCAGTACTTC
CDR3: CSASRFETQYF

J: TRBJ2-1
size: -
V: TRBV7-2
D: TRBD2
DNA: TGTGCCAGCAGCAGACGACTAGCGGGGGCCGGTGAGCAGTTCTTC
CDR3: CASSRRLAGAGEQFF

J: TRBJ2-7
size: few
V: TRBV12-3/TRBV12-4
D: -
DNA: TGTGCCAGCAGTGCCGGGGGCAGCTCCTACGAGCAGTACTTC
CDR3: CASSAGGSSYEQYF

J: TRBJ2-7
size: -
V: TRBV28
D: TRBD1
DNA: TGTGCCAGCAGGACGGGGTTAGACAGGGGGCGCTCCTACGAGCAGTACTTC
CDR3: CASRTGLDRGRSYEQYF